Below, 22 T cell receptor beta chains from the same sample are listed, as sequenced in a study of regulatory and conventional T cells in RAG deficiency. Clones were sequenced by immunoSEQ multiplex PCR, and TCRdb holds only the in-frame ones, with some missing. The sample holds about 400 clones, roughly 38% seen once. Conventional CD4+ T cells were sorted from blood as CD25-low CD127-high cells. Sequenced sample: CD4+ effector T cells sorted from blood. All receptors derive from a human donor with RAG deficiency presenting as severe combined immunodeficiency.

By share of the sample, this clone is large. The chain carries TRBV7-9 and TRBJ1-2; 8 bases agree with TRBD1. The V segment lost 2 bases and the J segment 4 bases; nucleotides outside the gene matches: 0. Per the germline V gene, CDR1 is SEHNR and CDR2 is FQNEAQ (reference sequence). The CDR3 loop spans 13 amino acids. The CDR3: CASSLQGAYGYTF. The CDR3 DNA reads as TGTGCCAGCAGCTTACAGGGGGCCTATGGCTACACCTTC.

The chain uses TRBV7-6 and TRBJ1-2; 7 nucleotides match TRBD1. This CDR3 has 13 amino acids. J gave up 2 bases and V 3 bases, and 0 bases lay outside the gene matches. CDR1 is SGHVS, CDR2 FNYEAQ, per germline. The CDR3 nucleotides are TGTGCCAGCAGCTTCAGGGGGAACTATGGCTACACCTTC. Protein: CASSFRGNYGYTF.

This clone is large within its sample. This chain connects TRBV30 to TRBJ2-7; 7 bases match TRBD2. The CDR3 length is 12 residues. Germline trimming cut 8 bases from V and 2 bases from J; bases unmatched to any gene: 6. The germline V gene has CDR1 GTSNPN and CDR2 SVGIG (reference sequence). This chain's CDR3 is CARGRGAYEQYF. The CDR3 nucleotides read TGTGCCCGAGGGAGGGGCGCCTACGAGCAGTACTTC.

This clone is termed large (0.1 to 1%). Written as DNA, the CDR3 is TGTGCCAGCTCCGCGACAGGGGTTTGGGACACTGAAGCTTTCTTT. Protein product: CASSATGVWDTEAFF. The rearrangement uses TRBV6-5 and TRBJ1-1; 8 nucleotides line up with TRBD1. The junction had 11 bases not matched to a gene; V was cut back by 8 bases and J by 3 bases. Per the germline V gene, CDR1 is MNHEY and CDR2 is SVGAGI. The CDR3 sequence is 15 residues long.

This clone is large by share. The chain joins TRBV4-1 to TRBJ1-1; D possibly corresponds to TRBD1 (5 bases). The CDR3 runs 15 residues. Germline CDR1 and CDR2: MGHRA and YSYEKL. The V end lost 0 bases, the J end lost 1 base, and 9 bases lay between the germline ends. The CDR3 protein is CASSQEDRGNTEAFF. As DNA, the CDR3 is TGCGCCAGCAGCCAAGAGGATAGGGGGAACACTGAAGCTTTCTTT.

This chain's CDR3 is CAWSVGLGHLNEQFF. Here the CDR3 DNA reads TGTGCCTGGAGTGTTGGGTTGGGACACCTCAATGAGCAGTTCTTC. The chain carries TRBV30 and TRBJ2-1; possible D gene TRBD1, 6 bases. The CDR3 extends over 15 amino acids. Germline V gene lookup returns CDR1 GTSNPN and CDR2 SVGIG (reference sequence). Deletions cut 0 bases from V and 6 bases from J, with 15 bases between. The complete variable domain, with remaining parts taken from reference TRBV30 and TRBJ2-1, reads SQTIHQWPATLVQPVGSPLSLECTVEGTSNPNLYWYRQAAGRGLQLLFYSVGIGQISSEVPQNLSASRPQDRQFILSSKKLLLSDSGFYLCAWSVGLGHLNEQFFGPGTRLTVL.

By its share, this clone is large. This sequence joins TRBV15 and TRBJ1-5, with a tentative D call TRBD1 (5 bases). V lost 1 base to trimming and J lost 9 bases, with 16 bases between them. The V gene's germline CDR1 is LNHNV and CDR2 YYDKDF (reference sequence). The CDR3 is made up of 15 amino acids. The CDR3 protein is CATSRGGGTERPQHF. CDR3 bases: TGTGCCACCAGCAGAGGAGGTGGGACCGAGCGGCCCCAGCATTTT.

This clone is classed as hyperexpanded. This chain links TRBV9 with TRBJ1-5; the D is unclear. This CDR3 is built from 13 residues. V lost 0 bases and J 8 bases, leaving 9 bases between the germline ends. The germline CDR1 and CDR2 sequences are SGDLS and YYNGEE. CDR3 nucleotides: TGTGCCAGCAGCGTAGATCGGGGTGAGCCCCAGCATTTT. Protein sequence: CASSVDRGEPQHF.

The CDR3 DNA reads TGTGCCTGGAGTGTACAGGCATATCAGCCCCAGCATTTT. It is translated as CAWSVQAYQPQHF. The chain has TRBV30 and TRBJ1-5; a possible D gene is TRBD1 (5 bases). The V and J ends lost 0 bases and 5 bases respectively, with 8 bases between them. The CDR3 contains 13 residues. Per germline, CDR1 GTSNPN and CDR2 SVGIG (reference sequence).

This clone was seen only a few times. J is TRBJ1-2 and V is TRBV4-1; TRBD1 might be the D (5 bases). CDR1 is MGHRA and CDR2 is YSYEKL in the germline V gene. The CDR3 totals 12 residues. V lost 0 bases, J lost 7 bases, and 6 bases lay in between. The CDR3 sequence: CASSQDRVGYTF. Written as DNA, the CDR3 is TGCGCCAGCAGCCAAGACAGGGTTGGCTACACCTTC.

Within the sample, this clone is large. The gene calls are TRBV27 and TRBJ1-2; 7 nucleotides line up with TRBD1. The CDR3 runs to 13 residues. From germline, CDR1 is MNHEY and CDR2 SMNVEV (reference sequence). V trimming: 5 bases; J trimming: 3 bases; junction bases outside the gene matches: 3. The CDR3 nucleotides read TGTGCCAGCAGTCGGGACAGCTACTATGGCTACACCTTC. Amino acids: CASSRDSYYGYTF.

Judged by abundance, this clone is hyperexpanded (1% or more). The CDR3 here is CASSLVLRQGEQYF. CDR3 nucleotides: TGCGCCAGCAGCTTGGTTCTTAGGCAGGGGGAGCAGTACTTC. The J gene is TRBJ2-7, the V gene TRBV5-1; D possibly corresponds to TRBD1 (6 bases). V was trimmed by 0 bases and J by 7 bases, leaving 14 bases between them. The CDR3 loop spans 14 amino acids. The germline V gene has CDR1 SGHRS and CDR2 YFSETQ.

This chain joins TRBV10-1 and TRBJ2-3; no firm D call. The V end lost 8 bases, the J end lost 4 bases, and 16 bases lay between the germline ends. The germline V gene encodes CDR1 WNHNN and CDR2 SYGVQD (reference sequence). The CDR3 sequence is 14 residues long. CDR3 in amino acids: CASGTLARPDTQYF. CDR3 sequence (DNA): TGCGCCAGCGGTACTTTAGCCCGGCCAGATACGCAGTATTTT.

The J gene is TRBJ1-2, the V gene TRBV7-3; 10 bases agree with TRBD1. V gave up 5 bases and J gave up 0 bases; unmatched junction bases: 6. Looked up from germline, CDR1 is SGHTA and CDR2 is FQGTGA. The CDR3 runs 16 residues. The CDR3 sequence is CASSPSGQGANYGYTF. The CDR3 DNA reads as TGTGCCAGCAGCCCCTCAGGACAGGGGGCTAACTATGGCTACACCTTC.

Judged by abundance, this clone is medium-sized. This sequence joins TRBV5-1 and TRBJ1-2; 11 positions agree with TRBD1. V was pared by 3 bases and J by 4 bases, with 2 bases of the junction left unmatched. This CDR3 spans 14 amino acids. Germline V lookup: CDR1 SGHRS, CDR2 YFSETQ. The CDR3: CASSWTGGAYGYTF. The DNA of the CDR3 is TGCGCCAGCAGCTGGACAGGGGGCGCCTATGGCTACACCTTC.

There are a few counts of this clone. The chain's CDR3 is CASSLDGNYGYTF. The CDR3 bases are TGTGCCAGCAGCTTAGACGGGAACTATGGCTACACCTTC. This chain connects TRBV7-3 to TRBJ1-2; no definite D call. The germline CDR1 and CDR2 sequences are SGHTA and FQGTGA. With 2 bases removed from V and 2 bases from J, the gap between germline ends came to 6 bases. The CDR3 runs 13 residues.

The J gene is TRBJ1-1, the V gene TRBV5-1, with D perhaps TRBD1 (5 bases). Germline-derived CDR1 and CDR2 are SGHRS and YFSETQ. V lost 2 bases, J lost 11 bases, and 19 bases lay in between. The CDR3 extends over 14 amino acids. The CDR3 protein is CASSLAAGPWGAFF. The CDR3 DNA is TGCGCCAGCAGCTTAGCGGCAGGGCCTTGGGGGGCTTTCTTT.

This clone was counted a few times. J is TRBJ1-6 and V is TRBV10-3; no clear D gene. Trimming pared 4 bases from V and 7 bases from J, leaving 14 bases between. The CDR3 is 15 amino acids. The germline V gene has CDR1 ENHRY and CDR2 SYGVKD. CDR3 in amino acids: CAISGGRSRNSPLHF. The CDR3 bases are TGTGCCATCAGTGGTGGACGGAGTCGAAATTCACCCCTCCACTTT.

This clone is large (0.1 to 1%) within its sample. The rearrangement links TRBV30 to TRBJ1-5, with D possibly matching TRBD1 (5 bases). This CDR3 has 14 residues. Germline values: CDR1 GTSNPN, CDR2 SVGIG (reference sequence). The ends were cut back, 0 bases at V and 9 bases at J, with 15 bases in the middle. The DNA for the CDR3 is TGTGCCTGGAGTGTAAGGTGGGCCCAGGGGCCCCAGCATTTT. As protein: CAWSVRWAQGPQHF.

This clone was detected a few times. The chain has TRBV30 and TRBJ1-2; D remains ambiguous. CDR3 length: 14 amino acids. Germline loops: CDR1 GTSNPN, CDR2 SVGIG (reference sequence). V lost 0 bases to trimming and J lost 0 bases, with 8 bases between them. The CDR3 region is CAWSVIPTNYGYTF. In nucleotides, the CDR3 is TGTGCCTGGAGTGTAATCCCAACTAACTATGGCTACACCTTC. The complete variable domain, with remaining parts taken from reference TRBV30 and TRBJ1-2, reads SQTIHQWPATLVQPVGSPLSLECTVEGTSNPNLYWYRQAAGRGLQLLFYSVGIGQISSEVPQNLSASRPQDRQFILSSKKLLLSDSGFYLCAWSVIPTNYGYTFGSGTRLTVV.

The table lists this clone with a count of one. The chain carries TRBV10-3 and TRBJ1-4, with 8 positions matching TRBD1. CDR3 length: 14 residues. Losses at the gene ends were 5 bases for V and 7 bases for J; bases not matched to a gene: 6. Germline CDR1 reads ENHRY; CDR2 reads SYGVKD. The CDR3 sequence: CAISRQGPGEKLFF. The CDR3 DNA sequence: TGTGCCATCAGTAGACAGGGGCCGGGTGAAAAACTGTTTTTT.

The chain links TRBV8-2 to TRBJ2-5. TRBV8-2 constitutes a pseudogene. CDR3 length: 16 residues. DNA for the CDR3: TGTGGCAGTGACGTACGTAGGATCACCGTCGACGAGACCCAGTACTTC. Its protein product is CGSDVRRITVDETQYF.